Below, 9 T cell receptor beta chains from the same sample are listed, as sequenced in a study of Ad26.COV2.S vaccination and SARS-CoV-2 variants. Only in-frame clones appear in the TCRdb table, and some are missing; sequencing was by immunoSEQ multiplex PCR. The sample includes around 400,000 clones, approximately 90% of them seen just once. Sample treatment: roughly 19 received Ad26.COV2.S at low or high dose, single or two shots; about 5 received placebo; per-sample allocation not given. On day 63 after the first injection, vaccine and placebo recipients gave samples. The sample was peripheral blood, taken in a trial of Ad26.COV2.S vaccine versus placebo. The source of these receptors is a person aged 18-60 years who received the Ad26.COV2.S COVID-19 vaccine or a placebo.

The genes are TRBV4-1 and TRBJ2-1, with 10 bases identical to TRBD2. CDR3 length: 17 amino acids. Germline V gene data show CDR1 as MGHRA and CDR2 as YSYEKL. The ends lost 1 base at V and 6 bases at J; junction bases unmatched: 9. The CDR3 DNA reads as TGCGCCAGCAGCCAAGGCGGAGCGGGAGGGCCCGGCAATGAGCAGTTCTTC. This encodes CASSQGGAGGPGNEQFF.

This chain links TRBV6-2 or TRBV6-3 with TRBJ1-1, with TRBD1 as a possible D gene (5 bases). Germline CDR1 reads MNHEY; CDR2 reads SVGEGT. The CDR3 length is 13 residues. V was clipped by 2 bases and J by 9 bases, with 13 bases between them. The CDR3 loop reads CASSYRHPGKAFF. The CDR3 DNA reads TGTGCCAGCAGTTACCGACACCCAGGGAAAGCTTTCTTT.

The genes are TRBV7-9 and TRBJ2-1, with 9 bases lining up with TRBD2. With 1 base clipped from V and 6 bases from J, the junction kept 7 bases outside the gene matches. The CDR3 consists of 16 residues. CDR1 SEHNR and CDR2 FQNEAQ come from the germline V gene (reference sequence). DNA of the CDR3: TGTGCCAGCAGCTTAGTAGGGACTAGCTTTCGCAATGAGCAGTTCTTC. It codes for CASSLVGTSFRNEQFF.

The chain joins TRBV5-4 to TRBJ2-1; 9 bases are a match to TRBD2. The V gene end was trimmed by 2 bases and the J gene end by 4 bases; junction bases not matched to a gene: 7. CDR1 is SGHNT, CDR2 YYREEE, per germline (reference sequence). The CDR3 consists of 16 residues. In DNA, the CDR3 is TGTGCCAGCAGCTTTGGCGGGAGGGCCGTGTACAATGAGCAGTTCTTC. Its protein product is CASSFGGRAVYNEQFF.

V is TRBV19 and J is TRBJ2-2, with D possibly called TRBD1 or TRBD2 (5 bases each). In germline, CDR1 is LNHDA, CDR2 SQIVND (reference sequence). The V end lost 1 base, the J end lost 3 bases, and 12 bases lay between the germline ends. This CDR3 comprises 16 residues. CDR3 DNA: TGTGCCAGTAGTATAGTAGGGACGTGGGACACCGGGGAGCTGTTTTTT. Protein sequence: CASSIVGTWDTGELFF.

J is TRBJ1-4 and V is TRBV5-6; D ambiguous. Germline CDR1 is SGHDT and CDR2 is YYEEEE. With 0 bases removed from V and 7 bases from J, the gap between germline ends came to 10 bases. The CDR3 has 14 residues. CDR3 sequence (DNA): TGTGCCAGCAGCTTGGGACATATAGGTGAAAAACTGTTTTTT. This codes for CASSLGHIGEKLFF. The complete variable domain, with remaining parts taken from reference TRBV5-6 and TRBJ1-4, reads DAGVTQSPTHLIKTRGQQVTLRCSPKSGHDTVSWYQQALGQGPQFIFQYYEEEERQRGNFPDRFSGHQFPNYSSELNVNALLLGDSALYLCASSLGHIGEKLFFGSGTQLSVL.

The gene calls are TRBV14 and TRBJ2-7; D tentatively fits TRBD1 or TRBD2 (5 bases each). Germline V lookup: CDR1 SGHDN, CDR2 FVKESK. The CDR3 extends over 12 amino acids. V lost 5 bases, J lost 13 bases, and 18 bases lay in between. CDR3 amino acids: CASSTHAGRAYF. The CDR3 coding sequence is TGTGCCAGCAGCACACACGCGGGCAGGGCTTACTTC. Looking up the rest from reference TRBV14 and TRBJ2-7 gives the full variable domain: EAGVTQFPSHSVIEKGQTVTLRCDPISGHDNLYWYRRVMGKEIKFLLHFVKESKQDESGMPNNRFLAERTGGTYSTLKVQPAELEDSGVYFCASSTHAGRAYFGPGTRLTVT.

The rearrangement links TRBV6-5 to TRBJ2-1; D unresolved. Germline V gene data show CDR1 as MNHEY and CDR2 as SVGAGI. This CDR3 is built from 13 residues. V lost 0 bases and J lost 9, with 9 bases in between. This CDR3 reads CASSYSSNGEQFF. CDR3 bases: TGTGCCAGCAGTTACTCGTCCAACGGTGAGCAGTTCTTC.

The genes are TRBV2 and TRBJ2-7, with 9 bases aligning to TRBD2. The V gene's germline CDR1 is SNHLY and CDR2 FYNNEI. The J segment lost 2 bases and the V segment lost 0 bases, leaving 8 bases of the junction unmatched. The CDR3 length is 17 residues. The CDR3 sequence: CASSEALRLAGTYEQYF. Here the CDR3 DNA reads TGTGCCAGCAGTGAAGCGCTTCGGCTAGCGGGGACCTACGAGCAGTACTTC.